This T cell receptor beta chain was found in a study of T-cell memory formation after mild COVID-19. As for the study in general: Among the donors, TCR clusters were largely specific to each donor. Notes on the study in general: CD4+ bias marked clones expanding day 15 to 37, unlike balanced contracting clones. Among contracting clones, CD4+ were mainly CM/EM and CD8+ enriched in EMRA. Pre-infection memory showed some responding clones, and this suggested that cross-reactive memory joined.

One entry per CDR3 protein, called by TCRdb with MiXCR from the 5' RACE reads. The sample includes fewer than 450,000 distinct CDR3 sequences, over 20% of them seen just once. This CDR3 has 15 residues. V dropped 5 bases and J dropped 3; count of bases not matched to a gene: 4. On this clonotype: Its cognate antigen is unknown.

The origin of this receptor is an adult woman who had mild COVID-19 (a few samples of this study predate the infection). Cell type and time point are not known. Sequenced material: PBMCs or a T cell subset sorted from them (not recorded which). The rearrangement joins TRBV12-3 or TRBV12-4 to TRBJ2-2; 9 bases line up with TRBD2. As DNA, the CDR3 is TGTGCCAGCAGTCGAGCGGGGGGATACACCGGGGAGCTGTTTTTT. This codes for CASSRAGGYTGELFF.